These T cell receptor beta chains were read from a single sample in a study of blood T cell repertoires in COVID-19. The assay was immunoSEQ multiplex PCR, and TCRdb's table has in-frame clones only and misses some. The sample consists of 15,000 to 20,000 clones, 85% to 95% of them appearing once. Sequencing input: peripheral blood. The source is a human donor in a cohort sampled during active COVID-19. CDR3s include the opening cysteine and the closing phenylalanine or tryptophan. The D gene is left open where the match is weak. Clone size is stated in some rows and not others, as once, few, many or a class when expanded.

D gene: -; V gene: TRBV6-5; J gene: TRBJ1-3; clone size: -; CDR3 DNA: TGTGCCACACGACAGGGAAACACCATATATTTT; CDR3 protein: CATRQGNTIYF
D gene: -; V gene: TRBV30; J gene: TRBJ1-1; clone size: -; CDR3 DNA: TGTGCCTGGAGTTCCCCCGACAGGCAGAACACTGAAGCTTTCTTT; CDR3 protein: CAWSSPDRQNTEAFF
D gene: -; V gene: TRBV19; J gene: TRBJ1-4; clone size: -; CDR3 DNA: TGTGCCAGTAGTATAGTAGTATCAAGTGGTGAAAAACTGTTTTTT; CDR3 protein: CASSIVVSSGEKLFF
D gene: -; V gene: TRBV15; J gene: TRBJ1-6; clone size: -; CDR3 DNA: TGTGCCACTAGGGACATCAGCAATTCACCCCTCCACTTT; CDR3 protein: CATRDISNSPLHF
D gene: -; V gene: TRBV19; J gene: TRBJ2-3; clone size: -; CDR3 DNA: TGTGCCAGTAGTCCGGGGGATACGCAGTATTTT; CDR3 protein: CASSPGDTQYF
D gene: TRBD2; V gene: TRBV19; J gene: TRBJ2-1; clone size: -; CDR3 DNA: TGTGCCAGTAGTATGAGCTCGGGGGGGGTTTACAATGAGCAGTTCTTC; CDR3 protein: CASSMSSGGVYNEQFF
D gene: TRBD1; V gene: TRBV4-3; J gene: TRBJ2-1; clone size: -; CDR3 DNA: TGCGCCAGCAGCCAAGGGGACAGGCCGCACTACAATGAGCAGTTCTTC; CDR3 protein: CASSQGDRPHYNEQFF
D gene: TRBD1; V gene: TRBV11-2; J gene: TRBJ2-7; clone size: few; CDR3 DNA: TGTGCCAGCAGCTATGGGACAGGGGGCATCAGTTCCTACGAGCAGTACTTC; CDR3 protein: CASSYGTGGISSYEQYF
D gene: TRBD2; V gene: TRBV27; J gene: TRBJ2-5; clone size: -; CDR3 DNA: TGTGCCAGCAATTTCATCGGGGGGGAGACCCAGTACTTC; CDR3 protein: CASNFIGGETQYF
D gene: TRBD1; V gene: TRBV7-9; J gene: TRBJ1-1; clone size: once; CDR3 DNA: TGTGCCAGCAGCTTATCAGGGGGTAACACTGAAGCTTTCTTT; CDR3 protein: CASSLSGGNTEAFF
D gene: -; V gene: TRBV11-2; J gene: TRBJ2-1; clone size: few; CDR3 DNA: TGTGCCAGCAGCTTAGGGGCGCAGGGTAAGTTCTTC; CDR3 protein: CASSLGAQGKFF
D gene: -; V gene: TRBV5-4; J gene: TRBJ2-5; clone size: -; CDR3 DNA: TGTGCCAGCAGCATGGACAGCCTAGAGACCCAGTACTTC; CDR3 protein: CASSMDSLETQYF
D gene: TRBD1; V gene: TRBV4-2; J gene: TRBJ2-7; clone size: few; CDR3 DNA: TGTGCCAGCGGAACAGGGGGCGAGCAGTACTTC; CDR3 protein: CASGTGGEQYF
D gene: -; V gene: TRBV5-5; J gene: TRBJ1-5; clone size: -; CDR3 DNA: TGTGCCAGCAGCTCCCAGGCACTCAATCAGCCCCAGCATTTT; CDR3 protein: CASSSQALNQPQHF
D gene: TRBD1; V gene: TRBV7-2; J gene: TRBJ1-5; clone size: -; CDR3 DNA: TGTGCCAGCAGCCCCAGGGGGGGCAATCAGCCCCAGCATTTT; CDR3 protein: CASSPRGGNQPQHF
D gene: -; V gene: TRBV4-3; J gene: TRBJ2-7; clone size: -; CDR3 DNA: TGCGCCAGCAGCCAAGCAGCAGGGTTCGATGGCGAGCAGTACTTC; CDR3 protein: CASSQAAGFDGEQYF
D gene: -; V gene: TRBV5-1; J gene: TRBJ1-1; clone size: -; CDR3 DNA: TGCGCCAGCAGCTTGGGACCCAAGACAGGTCTCATGGAAGCTTTCTTT; CDR3 protein: CASSLGPKTGLMEAFF